The 13 T cell receptor beta chains listed next were all sequenced from one sample in a study of breast tumors, draining lymph nodes, adjacent tissues. TCRdb analysed the multiplex PCR reads with MiXCR anew, one entry per CDR3 protein. The sample has some 52,000 distinct CDR3 sequences; approximately 45% are singletons. The specimen sequenced was breast tumor tissue. Every receptor here comes from a female donor with breast cancer. Some clones in this sample may be carry-over from other donors' samples.

The chain joins TRBV20-1 to TRBJ2-3, with TRBD2 matching 13 bases. This CDR3 has 16 amino acids. The J segment lost 2 bases and the V segment lost 5 bases, leaving 7 bases of the junction unmatched. Germline CDR1 and CDR2: DFQATT and SNEGSKA (reference sequence). The CDR3 DNA reads as TGCAGTGCTCAGGGACTAGCGGGAAGCCACACAGATACGCAGTATTTT. Protein: CSAQGLAGSHTDTQYF.

The chain couples TRBV5-8 to TRBJ1-5; no clear D gene. This CDR3 contains 11 residues. V lost 4 bases and J 9 bases, leaving 8 bases between the germline ends. The germline CDR1 and CDR2 sequences are SGHTS and YDEGEE. The CDR3 spells CASSDAGPQHF. In DNA, the CDR3 is TGTGCCAGCAGCGACGCGGGGCCCCAGCATTTT.

The chain combines TRBV7-3 with TRBJ2-5; the D gene is possibly TRBD1 (6 bases). This CDR3 contains 13 residues. The V gene's germline CDR1 is SGHTA and CDR2 FQGTGA. V dropped 5 bases and J dropped 5 bases, with 12 bases sitting between them. CDR3 sequence reads: CASSTGPGETQYF. DNA of the CDR3: TGTGCCAGCAGCACAGGGCCCGGGGAGACCCAGTACTTC.

Ten or more counts support this clonotype. The V call is TRBV7-3, the J call TRBJ2-2; D is undetermined. CDR1 and CDR2 (germline): SGHTA, FQGTGA. V lost 5 bases, J lost 8 bases, and 15 bases lay in between. The CDR3 sequence is 14 residues long. The CDR3 nucleotides read TGTGCCAGCAGCCCCGGACCCCGAGCAGGGGAGCTGTTTTTT. Residues: CASSPGPRAGELFF.

This clonotype was recorded many times. V and J are TRBV15 and TRBJ2-1; D is ambiguous. This CDR3 region has 13 residues. CDR1 and CDR2 from the germline V gene are LNHNV and YYDKDF (reference sequence). V lost 7 bases to trimming and J lost 5 bases, with 12 bases between them. The CDR3 sequence: CATKTKANNEQFF. As DNA, the CDR3 is TGTGCCACCAAGACAAAGGCGAACAATGAGCAGTTCTTC.

Remarks on this clonotype: Relative to the germline gene, one junction end is altered; a read error may explain this. The chain couples TRBV7-9 to TRBJ2-3, with 7 bases identical to TRBD2. Germline CDR1 SEHNR, CDR2 FQNEAQ (reference sequence). The CDR3 totals 14 residues. Written as DNA, the CDR3 is TGTGCCAGCGGCTTCGGGGGGAGCACACATACGCAGTATTTC. It yields the protein CASGFGGSTHTQYF.

A word on this clonotype: One base away lies a much larger clone, so this may be a sequencing read error. Because the CDR3's place on the DNA is in doubt, the DNA is left out and the CDR3 is given as listed by TCRdb. The CDR3 sequence is CASSATTQGALVGYGSTF. This chain links TRBV19 with TRBJ1-2; TRBD1 is taken as the D call from the table, unchecked against the DNA. CDR1 and CDR2 from the germline V gene are LNHDA and SQIVND (reference sequence). The CDR3 is 18 residues long, counting both termini.

This clonotype was seen ten or more times. The chain uses TRBV4-3 and TRBJ1-5; D is unclear. V was cut by 0 bases and J by 0 bases, with 12 bases left in between. Germline V CDR1 and CDR2: LGHNA, YSLEER. This CDR3 is 17 amino acids long. The CDR3 sequence is CASSQDLEAASNQPQHF. CDR3 sequence (DNA): TGCGCCAGCAGCCAAGATCTCGAGGCGGCTAGCAATCAGCCCCAGCATTTT.

The J gene is TRBJ2-4, the V gene TRBV9, with TRBD1 matching over 9 bases. The CDR3 has 16 amino acids. The germline gives CDR1 SGDLS, CDR2 YYNGEE. J was trimmed by 12 bases and V by 4 bases; bases with no gene match: 17. CDR3 protein: CASSPSRDRVGDTQYF. CDR3 nucleotide sequence: TGTGCCAGCAGCCCCTCCCGGGACAGGGTAGGGGACACTCAGTACTTC.

This clonotype has ten or more counts. The V call is TRBV7-2, the J call TRBJ2-7; D may be TRBD2 (6 bases). The V gene's germline CDR1 is SGHTA and CDR2 FQGNSA. The CDR3 covers 14 residues. V lost 5 bases to trimming and J lost 7 bases, with 18 bases between them. Here the CDR3 DNA reads TGTGCCAGCAGCCTCCAATGGACTGCGGGGGAGCAGTACTTC. This translates into CASSLQWTAGEQYF. The whole variable domain, filled in from reference TRBV7-2 and TRBJ2-7, reads GAGVSQSPSNKVTEKGKDVELRCDPISGHTALYWYRQSLGQGLEFLIYFQGNSAPDKSGLPSDRFSAERTGGSVSTLTIQRTQQEDSAVYLCASSLQWTAGEQYFGPGTRLTVT.

This clonotype was recorded only once. Without the conserved terminal phenylalanine or tryptophan, this CDR3 likely stems from a read error. V and J are TRBV3-1 and TRBJ2-3; D is ambiguous. This CDR3 is 12 amino acids long. Germline V gene sequence: CDR1 LGHDT, CDR2 YNNKEL (reference sequence). CDR3 sequence reads: CASSQGTDTQYL. The CDR3 region has the DNA TGCGCCAGCAGCCAAGGAACAGATACGCAGTATCTT.

This clonotype came up many times. The chain combines TRBV3-1 with TRBJ2-2; D unresolved. Germline V gene sequence: CDR1 LGHDT, CDR2 YNNKEL (reference sequence). V shed 4 bases and J shed 0 bases, with 15 bases lying between them. This CDR3 region has 17 residues. The CDR3 DNA sequence: TGTGCCAGCAGCCGGCTAGACGGTAGTACGAACACCGGGGAGCTGTTTTTT. Protein: CASSRLDGSTNTGELFF.

In the case of this clonotype: The junction and the germline gene differ at one end; a read error may be behind it. The V and J genes are TRBV20-1 and TRBJ2-3; D is perhaps TRBD2 (6 bases). The CDR3 is made up of 13 amino acids. CDR1 and CDR2 (germline): DFQATT, SNEGSKA (reference sequence). The CDR3, as DNA: TGCAGTGCTGGGCCTTGGGGGGAGGATACGCAGTGTTTT. Translated: CSAGPWGEDTQCF.